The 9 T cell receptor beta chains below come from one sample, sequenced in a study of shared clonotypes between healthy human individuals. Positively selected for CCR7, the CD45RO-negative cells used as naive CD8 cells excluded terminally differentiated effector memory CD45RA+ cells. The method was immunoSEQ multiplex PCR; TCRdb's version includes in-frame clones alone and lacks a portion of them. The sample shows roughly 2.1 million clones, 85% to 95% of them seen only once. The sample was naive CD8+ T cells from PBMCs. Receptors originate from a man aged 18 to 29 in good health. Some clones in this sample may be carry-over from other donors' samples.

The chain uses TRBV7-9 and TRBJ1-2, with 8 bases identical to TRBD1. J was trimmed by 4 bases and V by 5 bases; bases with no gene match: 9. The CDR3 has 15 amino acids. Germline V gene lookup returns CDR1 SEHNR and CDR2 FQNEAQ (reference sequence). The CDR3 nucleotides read TGTGCCAGCAGCCCAACTTTTACAGGGGGCTATGGCTACACCTTC. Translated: CASSPTFTGGYGYTF.

In DNA form, the CDR3 reads TGTGCCAGCAGCGCTAGCGTTACCTACGAGCAGTACTTC. Its translation is CASSASVTYEQYF. The V gene is TRBV5-4, the J gene TRBJ2-7; the D gene is possibly TRBD2 (6 bases). CDR3 length: 13 residues. CDR1 and CDR2 from the germline V gene are SGHNT and YYREEE (reference sequence). V was shortened by 4 bases and J by 2 bases, with 10 bases between the two germline ends.

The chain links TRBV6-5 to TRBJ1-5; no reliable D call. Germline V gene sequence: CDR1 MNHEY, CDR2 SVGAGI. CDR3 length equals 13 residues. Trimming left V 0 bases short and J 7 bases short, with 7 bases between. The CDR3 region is CASSYSNKQPQHF. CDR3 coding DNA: TGTGCCAGCAGTTACTCGAACAAGCAGCCCCAGCATTTT.

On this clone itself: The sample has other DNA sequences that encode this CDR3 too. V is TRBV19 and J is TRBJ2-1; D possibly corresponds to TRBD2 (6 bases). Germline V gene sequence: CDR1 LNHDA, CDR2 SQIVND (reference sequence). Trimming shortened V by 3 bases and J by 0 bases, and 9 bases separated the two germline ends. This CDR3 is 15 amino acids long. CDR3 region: CASSIAGYSYNEQFF. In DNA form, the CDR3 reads TGTGCCAGTAGTATTGCGGGATACTCCTACAATGAGCAGTTCTTC.

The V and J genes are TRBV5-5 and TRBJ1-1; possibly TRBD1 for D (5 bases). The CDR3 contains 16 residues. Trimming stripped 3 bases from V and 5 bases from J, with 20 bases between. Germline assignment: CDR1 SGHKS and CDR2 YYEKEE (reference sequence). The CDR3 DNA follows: TGTGCCAGCAGCTCCCGGGACGCCCTTTGGGAAACTGAAGCTTTCTTT. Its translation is CASSSRDALWETEAFF.

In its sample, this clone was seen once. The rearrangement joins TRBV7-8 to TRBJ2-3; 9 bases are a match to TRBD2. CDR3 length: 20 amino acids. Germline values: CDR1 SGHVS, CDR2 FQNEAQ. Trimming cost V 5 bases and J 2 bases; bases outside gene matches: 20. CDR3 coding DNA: TGTGCCAGCAGCCCATATATCCTAGCGGGAAGAACCCTTAACACAGATACGCAGTATTTT. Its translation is CASSPYILAGRTLNTDTQYF.

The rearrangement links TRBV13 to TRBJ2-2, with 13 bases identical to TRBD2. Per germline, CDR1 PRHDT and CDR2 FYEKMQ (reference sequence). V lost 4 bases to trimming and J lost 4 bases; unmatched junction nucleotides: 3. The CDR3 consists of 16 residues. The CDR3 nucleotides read TGTGCCAGCAGCTCCCGACTAGCGGGAGGCACCGGGGAGCTGTTTTTT. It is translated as CASSSRLAGGTGELFF.

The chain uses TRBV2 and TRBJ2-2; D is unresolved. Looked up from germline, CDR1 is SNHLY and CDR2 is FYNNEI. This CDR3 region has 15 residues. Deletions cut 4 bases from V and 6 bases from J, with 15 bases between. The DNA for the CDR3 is TGTGCCAGCAGTGGGCAGCGCATACCCCCCGGGGAGCTGTTTTTT. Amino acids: CASSGQRIPPGELFF.

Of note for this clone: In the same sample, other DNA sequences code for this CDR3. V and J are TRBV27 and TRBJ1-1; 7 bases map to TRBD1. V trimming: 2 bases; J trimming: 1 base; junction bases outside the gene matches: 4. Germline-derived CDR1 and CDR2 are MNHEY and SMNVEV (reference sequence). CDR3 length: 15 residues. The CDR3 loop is CASSLIGTANTEAFF. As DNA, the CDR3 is TGTGCCAGCAGTTTAATCGGGACAGCGAACACTGAAGCTTTCTTT.